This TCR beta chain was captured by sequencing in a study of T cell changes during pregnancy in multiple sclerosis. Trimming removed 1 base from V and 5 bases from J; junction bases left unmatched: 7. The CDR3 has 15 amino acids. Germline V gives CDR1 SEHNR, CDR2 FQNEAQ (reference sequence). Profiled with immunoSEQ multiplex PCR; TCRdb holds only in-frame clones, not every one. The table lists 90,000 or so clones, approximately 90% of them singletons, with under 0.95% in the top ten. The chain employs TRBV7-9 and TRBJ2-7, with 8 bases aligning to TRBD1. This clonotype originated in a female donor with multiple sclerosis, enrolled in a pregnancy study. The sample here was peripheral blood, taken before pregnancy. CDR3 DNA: TGTGCCAGCAGCTTAGGGGCAGGGGGCACAGACGAGCAGTACTTC. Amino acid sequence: CASSLGAGGTDEQYF.